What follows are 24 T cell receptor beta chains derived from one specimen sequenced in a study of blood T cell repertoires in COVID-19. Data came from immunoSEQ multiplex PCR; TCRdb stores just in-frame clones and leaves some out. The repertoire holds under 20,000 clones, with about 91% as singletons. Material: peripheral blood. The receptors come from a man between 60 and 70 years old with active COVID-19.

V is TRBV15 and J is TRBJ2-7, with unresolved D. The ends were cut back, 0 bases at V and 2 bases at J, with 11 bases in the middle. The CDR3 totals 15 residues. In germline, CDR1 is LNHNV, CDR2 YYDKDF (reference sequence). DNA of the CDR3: TGTGCCACCAGCAGAGATGTGGCCGCCGCCTACGAGCAGTACTTC. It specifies CATSRDVAAAYEQYF.

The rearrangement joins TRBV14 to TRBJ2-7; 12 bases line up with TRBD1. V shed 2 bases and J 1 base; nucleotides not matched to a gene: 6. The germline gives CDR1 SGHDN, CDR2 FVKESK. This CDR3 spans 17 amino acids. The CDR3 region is CASSQLGQGAGSYEQYF. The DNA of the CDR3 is TGTGCCAGCAGCCAACTGGGACAGGGGGCAGGGTCCTACGAGCAGTACTTC.

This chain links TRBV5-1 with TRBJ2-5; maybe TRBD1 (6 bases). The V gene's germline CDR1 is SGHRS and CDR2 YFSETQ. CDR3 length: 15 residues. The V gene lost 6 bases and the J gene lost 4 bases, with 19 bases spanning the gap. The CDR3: CASTFTTGLGETQYF. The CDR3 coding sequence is TGCGCCAGCACTTTCACTACAGGGTTGGGAGAGACCCAGTACTTC.

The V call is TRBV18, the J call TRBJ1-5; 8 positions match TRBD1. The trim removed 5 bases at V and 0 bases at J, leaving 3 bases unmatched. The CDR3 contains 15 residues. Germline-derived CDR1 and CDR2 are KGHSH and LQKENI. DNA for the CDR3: TGTGCCAGCTCAAGTGGGACAGGTAGCAATCAGCCCCAGCATTTT. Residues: CASSSGTGSNQPQHF.

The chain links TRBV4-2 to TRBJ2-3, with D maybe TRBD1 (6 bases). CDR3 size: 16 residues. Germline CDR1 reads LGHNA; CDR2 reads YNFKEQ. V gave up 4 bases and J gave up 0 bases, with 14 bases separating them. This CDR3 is CASSLTGTESTDTQYF. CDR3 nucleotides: TGTGCCAGCAGCCTTACAGGGACCGAGAGCACAGATACGCAGTATTTT.

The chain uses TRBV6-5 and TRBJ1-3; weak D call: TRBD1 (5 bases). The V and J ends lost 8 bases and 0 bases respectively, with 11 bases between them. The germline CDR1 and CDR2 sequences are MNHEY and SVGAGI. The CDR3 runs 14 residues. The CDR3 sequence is CASWIDSSGNTIYF. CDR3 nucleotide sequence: TGTGCCAGCTGGATTGACAGCTCTGGAAACACCATATATTTT.

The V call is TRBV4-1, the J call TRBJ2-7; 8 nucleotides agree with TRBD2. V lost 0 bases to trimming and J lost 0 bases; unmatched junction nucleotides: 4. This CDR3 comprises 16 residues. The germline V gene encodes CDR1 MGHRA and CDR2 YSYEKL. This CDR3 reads CASSQEGTSGSYEQYF. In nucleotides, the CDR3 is TGCGCCAGCAGCCAAGAAGGTACTAGCGGCTCCTACGAGCAGTACTTC.

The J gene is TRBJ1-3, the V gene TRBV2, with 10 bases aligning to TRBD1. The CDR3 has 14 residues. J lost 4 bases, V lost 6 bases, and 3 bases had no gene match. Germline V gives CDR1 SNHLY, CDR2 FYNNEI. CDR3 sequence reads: CASRKDRGGNTIYF. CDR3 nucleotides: TGTGCCAGCAGAAAGGACAGGGGGGGAAACACCATATATTTT.

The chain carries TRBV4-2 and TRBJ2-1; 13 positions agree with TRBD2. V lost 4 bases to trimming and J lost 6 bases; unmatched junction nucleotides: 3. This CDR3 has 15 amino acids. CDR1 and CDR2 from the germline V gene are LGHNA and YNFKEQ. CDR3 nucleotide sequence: TGTGCCAGCAGCCTAACTAGCGGGAGGGCCAATGAGCAGTTCTTC. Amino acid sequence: CASSLTSGRANEQFF.

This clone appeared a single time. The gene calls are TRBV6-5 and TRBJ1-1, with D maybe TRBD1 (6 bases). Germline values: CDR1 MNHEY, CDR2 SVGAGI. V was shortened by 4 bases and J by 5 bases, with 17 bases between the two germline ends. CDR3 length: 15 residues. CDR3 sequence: CASSSSRGYVTEAFF. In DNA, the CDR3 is TGTGCCAGCAGTTCCTCCAGGGGATACGTTACTGAAGCTTTCTTT.

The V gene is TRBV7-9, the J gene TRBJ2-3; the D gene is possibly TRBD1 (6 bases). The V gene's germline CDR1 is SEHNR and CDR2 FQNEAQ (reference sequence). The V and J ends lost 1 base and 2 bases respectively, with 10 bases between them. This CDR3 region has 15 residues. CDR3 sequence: CASSLVGQITDTQYF. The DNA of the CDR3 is TGTGCCAGCAGCTTAGTAGGACAGATCACAGATACGCAGTATTTT.

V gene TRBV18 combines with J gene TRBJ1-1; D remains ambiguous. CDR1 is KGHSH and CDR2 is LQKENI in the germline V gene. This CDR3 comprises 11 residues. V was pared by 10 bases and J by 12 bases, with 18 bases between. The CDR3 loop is CAILTRGRPFF. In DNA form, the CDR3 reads TGTGCCATCCTTACGCGAGGTCGTCCTTTCTTT.

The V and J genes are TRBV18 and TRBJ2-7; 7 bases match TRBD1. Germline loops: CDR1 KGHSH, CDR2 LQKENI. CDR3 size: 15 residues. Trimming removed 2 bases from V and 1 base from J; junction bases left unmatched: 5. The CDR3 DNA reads TGTGCCAGCTCACCATCGACAGGGCCTTCCTACGAGCAGTACTTC. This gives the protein CASSPSTGPSYEQYF.

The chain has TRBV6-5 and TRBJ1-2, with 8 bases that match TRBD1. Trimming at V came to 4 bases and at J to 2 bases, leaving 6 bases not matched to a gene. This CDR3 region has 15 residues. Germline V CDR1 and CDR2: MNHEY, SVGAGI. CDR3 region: CASSSLQGANYGYTF. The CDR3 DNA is TGTGCCAGCAGTTCCCTCCAGGGGGCCAACTATGGCTACACCTTC.

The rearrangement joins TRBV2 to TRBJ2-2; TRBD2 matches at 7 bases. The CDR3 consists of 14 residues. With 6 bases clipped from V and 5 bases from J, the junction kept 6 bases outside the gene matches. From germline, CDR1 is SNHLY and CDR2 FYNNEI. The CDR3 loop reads CASRLLRETGELFF. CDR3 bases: TGTGCCAGCAGGCTTTTGCGGGAGACCGGGGAGCTGTTTTTT.

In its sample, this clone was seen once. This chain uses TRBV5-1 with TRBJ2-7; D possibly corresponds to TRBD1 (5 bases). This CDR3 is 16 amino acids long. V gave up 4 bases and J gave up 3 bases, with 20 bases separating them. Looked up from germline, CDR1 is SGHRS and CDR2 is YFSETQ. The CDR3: CASSQTLPSQGYEQYF. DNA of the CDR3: TGCGCCAGCAGCCAGACACTTCCGAGTCAGGGCTACGAGCAGTACTTC. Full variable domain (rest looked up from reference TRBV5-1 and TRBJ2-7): KAGVTQTPRYLIKTRGQQVTLSCSPISGHRSVSWYQQTPGQGLQFLFEYFSETQRNKGNFPGRFSGRQFSNSRSEMNVSTLELGDSALYLCASSQTLPSQGYEQYFGPGTRLTVT.

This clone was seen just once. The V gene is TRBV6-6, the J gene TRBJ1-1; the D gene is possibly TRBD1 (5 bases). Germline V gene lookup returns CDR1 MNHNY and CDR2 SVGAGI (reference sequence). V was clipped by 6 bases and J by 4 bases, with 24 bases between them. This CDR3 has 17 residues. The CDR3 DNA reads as TGTGCCAGCAGCCGAGCGGCCAAGGGGTTCAGAGGCACTGAAGCTTTCTTT. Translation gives CASSRAAKGFRGTEAFF.

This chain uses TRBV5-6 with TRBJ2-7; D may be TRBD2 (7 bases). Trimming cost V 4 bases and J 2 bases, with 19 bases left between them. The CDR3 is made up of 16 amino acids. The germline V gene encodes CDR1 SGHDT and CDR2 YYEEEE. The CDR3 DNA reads TGTGCCAGCAGCCAGGTCGGGGGGCCCGGTCCCTACGAGCAGTACTTC. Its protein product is CASSQVGGPGPYEQYF.

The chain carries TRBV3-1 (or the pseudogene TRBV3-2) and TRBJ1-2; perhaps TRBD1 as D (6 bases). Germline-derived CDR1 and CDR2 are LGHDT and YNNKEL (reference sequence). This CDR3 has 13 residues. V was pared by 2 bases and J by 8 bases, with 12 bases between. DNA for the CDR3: TGTGCCAGCAGCCAATTCCACAGGGACGGCTACACCTTC. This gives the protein CASSQFHRDGYTF.

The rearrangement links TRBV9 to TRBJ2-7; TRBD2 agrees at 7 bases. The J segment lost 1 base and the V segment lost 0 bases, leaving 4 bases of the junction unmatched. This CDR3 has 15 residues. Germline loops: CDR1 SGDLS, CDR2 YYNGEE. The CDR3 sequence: CASSVEAGASYEQYF. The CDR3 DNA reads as TGTGCCAGCAGCGTAGAGGCGGGAGCATCCTACGAGCAGTACTTC.

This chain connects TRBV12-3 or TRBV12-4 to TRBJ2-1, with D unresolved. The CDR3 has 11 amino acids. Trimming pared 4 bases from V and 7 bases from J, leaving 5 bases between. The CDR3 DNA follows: TGTGCCAGCAGTTCGACTAATGAGCAGTTCTTC. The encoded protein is CASSSTNEQFF.

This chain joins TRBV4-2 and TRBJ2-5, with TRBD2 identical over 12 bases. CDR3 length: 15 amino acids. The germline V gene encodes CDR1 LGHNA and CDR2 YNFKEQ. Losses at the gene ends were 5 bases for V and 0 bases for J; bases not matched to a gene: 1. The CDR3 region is CASSRLAGDQETQYF. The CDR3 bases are TGTGCCAGCAGCAGACTAGCGGGGGACCAAGAGACCCAGTACTTC.

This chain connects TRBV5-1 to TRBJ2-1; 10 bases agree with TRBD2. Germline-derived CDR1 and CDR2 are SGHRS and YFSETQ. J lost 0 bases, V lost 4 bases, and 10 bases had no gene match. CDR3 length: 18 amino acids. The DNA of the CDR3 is TGCGCCAGCAGCCGAGGCAGGGCTAGCGGGAGCTCCTACAATGAGCAGTTCTTC. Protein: CASSRGRASGSSYNEQFF.

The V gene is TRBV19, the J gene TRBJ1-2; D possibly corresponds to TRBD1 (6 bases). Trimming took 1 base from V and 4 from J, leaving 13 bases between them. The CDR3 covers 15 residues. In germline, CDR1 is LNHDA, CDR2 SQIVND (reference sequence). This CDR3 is CASSIAKGTLYGYTF. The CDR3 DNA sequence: TGTGCCAGTAGTATAGCCAAGGGGACACTCTATGGCTACACCTTC.